One sample yielded the 7 T cell receptor beta chains listed below, sequenced in a study of cytomegalovirus exposure and HLA in healthy donors. The PCR ran on 60 Vbeta and 13 Jbeta primers. Sequenced by immunoSEQ multiplex PCR; TCRdb stores in-frame clones only, minus some. The data contain 130,000 or so clones, approximately 8.8% of them singletons. Sequences were obtained from PBMCs. The receptors stem from a man in his forties in good health and CMV-seronegative.

V is TRBV2 and J is TRBJ2-1; TRBD2 is a possible D gene (6 bases). Trimming removed 11 bases at V and 3 bases at J, with 11 bases between. The CDR3 length is 12 residues. Germline assignment: CDR1 SNHLY and CDR2 FYNNEI. The DNA of the CDR3 is TGTGCCGCGGGGCTAGACTACAATGAGCAGTTCTTC. It yields the protein CAAGLDYNEQFF. The whole variable domain, filled in from reference TRBV2 and TRBJ2-1, reads EPEVTQTPSHQVTQMGQEVILRCVPISNHLYFYWYRQILGQKVEFLVSFYNNEISEKSEIFDDQFSVERPDGSNFTLKIRSTKLEDSAMYFCAAGLDYNEQFFGPGTRLTVL.

This rearrangement joins TRBV11-2 to TRBJ1-2, with a tentative D call TRBD1 (5 bases). This CDR3 comprises 14 residues. Germline V gives CDR1 SGHAT, CDR2 FQNNGV. V was trimmed by 5 bases and J by 4 bases, leaving 14 bases between them. DNA of the CDR3: TGTGCCAGCAGCCCGGCGGGACCGATCTATGGCTACACCTTC. Protein product: CASSPAGPIYGYTF.

This clone appeared a few times. V is TRBV28 and J is TRBJ2-3, with 10 nucleotides matching TRBD2. The trim removed 6 bases at V and 3 bases at J, leaving 12 bases unmatched. The CDR3 has 17 residues. Per germline, CDR1 MDHEN and CDR2 SYDVKM. The CDR3 bases are TGTGCCAGCAGAACACCCTCTAGCGGGGGAGGAACAGATACGCAGTATTTT. This translates into CASRTPSSGGGTDTQYF.

This clone has only a few counts. The chain is built from TRBV6-1 and TRBJ2-5; 7 bases match TRBD2. J gave up 4 bases and V 1 base, and 0 bases lay outside the gene matches. Looked up from germline, CDR1 is MNHNS and CDR2 is SASEGT. The CDR3 is 13 residues long. The CDR3, as DNA: TGTGCCAGCAGTGAAGTAGCGGGAGAGACCCAGTACTTC. Translating it yields CASSEVAGETQYF.

This clone showed up just a few times. This sequence joins TRBV21-1 and TRBJ2-1; the D call of TRBD2 is as the table states it, not checked on the DNA. TRBV21-1 is listed as a pseudogene. The CDR3 extends over 14 amino acids. The DNA of the CDR3 is TGTGCCAGCAGCAAAGGGGCGGGCCACAATGAGCAGTTCTTC. The encoded protein is CASSKGAGHNEQFF.

This clone appeared a few times. This chain uses TRBV4-2 with TRBJ2-3, with D perhaps TRBD2 (5 bases). This CDR3 has 16 residues. V was trimmed by 3 bases and J by 1 base, leaving 14 bases between them. The germline V gene encodes CDR1 LGHNA and CDR2 YNFKEQ. CDR3 in amino acids: CASSQVRGRGTDTQYF. The CDR3 DNA reads as TGTGCCAGCAGCCAGGTACGGGGAAGGGGCACAGATACGCAGTATTTT.

The J gene is TRBJ2-1, the V gene TRBV19, with a possible D match to TRBD1 (5 bases). V was clipped by 7 bases and J by 1 base, with 14 bases between them. Germline V gene data show CDR1 as LNHDA and CDR2 as SQIVND (reference sequence). The CDR3 consists of 15 residues. Here the CDR3 reads CASTFGSGSYNEQFF. As DNA, the CDR3 is TGTGCCAGTACGTTTGGTTCAGGGTCCTACAATGAGCAGTTCTTC.